The source of this TCR beta chain is a study of cytomegalovirus exposure and HLA in healthy donors. For the study at large: A previous analysis identified 95 million to 120 million unique TCR beta sequences derived from 180 million or so T cells. Study-wide points: In vitro work confirmed that a few CMV-associated chains recognize CMV antigens. From TCR beta sequences, most subjects' HLA-A and HLA-B alleles were reportedly predicted accurately. Reportedly, a later analysis found an Asian-associated ancestry cluster had fewer N-insertions than the roughly 630-donor mean.

Primers for the PCR totalled 60 Vbeta and 13 Jbeta. The assay was immunoSEQ multiplex PCR, and TCRdb's table has in-frame clones only and misses some. The table records 150,000 to 200,000 clones, approximately 85% of them present only once. The V segment lost 2 bases and the J segment 7 bases; nucleotides outside the gene matches: 5. The V gene's germline CDR1 is SGHTS and CDR2 YDEGEE. CDR3 length: 14 amino acids. As concerns this clone: Its target is unknown.

This receptor was identified in a man between 18 and 29 years old in good health and CMV-seropositive. Material: PBMCs. This chain joins TRBV5-8 and TRBJ2-1, with 8 bases fitting TRBD2. Written as DNA, the CDR3 is TGTGCCAGCAGCTTTTGGGTAGCGGGGAATGAGCAGTTCTTC. This encodes CASSFWVAGNEQFF.